This T cell receptor beta chain was identified in a study of siplizumab effects on memory and regulatory T cells (dated by TCRdb to the late 2010s). Study-level background: The effect of the anti-CD2 antibody siplizumab on alloreactive T-cell subsets was examined in allogeneic mixed lymphocyte reactions constructed from human PBMCs. Overall study results and their limits: Sequences below about 10^-5 frequency were poorly captured, so only a minor fraction of alloreactive clones could be mapped to unstimulated subsets. Unstimulated naive T cells appeared to be more diverse than memory T cells, and naive cells seemed to make a substantial contribution to the alloresponse. Siplizumab significantly reduced the cumulative frequency of alloreactive sequences traceable to unstimulated CD4+ memory T cells. Whether proliferating Tregs from siplizumab cultures actually had suppressive function was not functionally confirmed. For roughly 75-96% of proliferating CD4+ or CD8+ clones, no naive or memory phenotype could be assigned. Of the alloreactive CD4+ clones that could be mapped, the Treg-derived share averaged about 63% with siplizumab compared with around 27% in control reactions.

Comment on this clone: There is no known antigen for this receptor. Base quality data are lacking; no much larger clone is found one base away.

The CDR3 measures 14 amino acids from cysteine to phenylalanine. The retained sequence is limited to the CDR3, 42 bases, with the frame set at the first base. CDR1 and CDR2 (SGDLS, YYNGEE) derive from the germline V gene. V is reduced by 0 bases and J by 4 bases, leaving a spacing of 10 bases between them. The library was obtained by the immunoSEQ multiplex PCR assay. Roughly 10^5 TCR templates per sample were assayed on the deep sequencing platform. Genomic DNA extracted from sorted T cells was used for TCRbeta CDR3 sequencing. As for how the authors treated the data: The R programming language was used for clonal analysis of TCRbeta CDR3 data. Unstimulated samples were compared with post-reaction CFSE-low samples to define alloreactive CD4+ and CD8+ clones. By matching sequences to the repertoires of sorted unstimulated Treg and non-Treg cells, each alloreactive CD4+ clone was assigned a regulatory or non-regulatory origin. In TCRdb, the immuneACCESS table is reduced to in-frame sequences with V and J assigned. These tables do not hold every clone; where another copy was compared, an unresolved V gene accounts for under half, and the others remain unexplained. Clone size and the V and J calls come from that table; the DNA yielded D and trimming. The sample data list under 110,000 clones, and about nine tenths of these were observed just once. The ten largest make up 12% of the sample.

Sorted unstimulated T cells, along with proliferating T cells recovered from mixed lymphocyte reactions, underwent TCRbeta CDR3 sequencing. Fresh whole blood from ten HLA-typed healthy donors was used as the source from which PBMCs were isolated. To map where alloreactive clones came from, CD4+ non-regulatory T cells in the unstimulated state were FACS-sorted. The sample consisted of non-Treg CD4+ T cells sorted from blood. Explained via the paper, the cell subset or site label denotes: FACS-sorted unstimulated CD4+ non-regulatory T cells. The rearrangement joined TRBV9 to TRBJ1-1; the D gene lacks a confident call. The receptor comes from a human donor in good health. Read as DNA, the sequence is TGTGCCAGCAGCGTAGGCCCGGGAGGCACTGAAGCTTTCTTT. Translated, it reads CASSVGPGGTEAFF.